A selection of T cell receptor beta chains follows, all from one sample in a study of T cells in Graves' hyperthyroidism and ophthalmopathy. One entry per CDR3 protein results from TCRdb running MiXCR on the multiplex PCR reads. The sample includes 530,000 or so distinct CDR3 sequences, 46% of them seen just once. The specimen sequenced was peripheral blood or thyroid tissue (not recorded which). The receptors here all came from a young woman with Graves' hyperthyroidism. Each CDR3 is given with its conserved first and last residue. Fields, in order: CDR3 DNA, CDR3 protein, V gene, clone size, D gene, J gene. A D gene is named only where the DNA matches it firmly. Clone sizes are given selectively: once, few, many, or a class where the clone is expanded.

TGTGCCATCAGTTCCGGACAGTTCCACACTGAAGCTTTCTTT | CAISSGQFHTEAFF | TRBV10-3 | many | - | TRBJ1-1
TGCAGTGCTAGAGATCGAGCGGGAGTCACCGGGGAGCTGTTTTTT | CSARDRAGVTGELFF | TRBV20-1 | many | TRBD2 | TRBJ2-2
TGTGCCAGCAGCCCCCAGGGGGGGGGGACTGAAGCTTTCTTT | CASSPQGGGTEAFF | TRBV9 | many | TRBD1 | TRBJ1-1
TGTGCCATCAGTCCCGGGACAGAGGGGGAGATCCAGTACTTC | CAISPGTEGEIQYF | TRBV10-3 | - | TRBD1 | TRBJ2-5
TGCAGTGCTAGTGGGTTCGGGGAGACCCAGTACTTC | CSASGFGETQYF | TRBV20-1 | - | - | TRBJ2-5
TGTGCCAGCAGTTTCCAATACAGGACGGGCAATCAGCCCCAGCATTTT | CASSFQYRTGNQPQHF | TRBV27 | - | - | TRBJ1-5
TGCGCCAGCAGCCAAGAACTCAGGGACCAGGAAAAACTGTTTTTT | CASSQELRDQEKLFF | TRBV4-1 | many | - | TRBJ1-4
TGTGCCAGCAGCCCGAGGACTAGCGGGAGCGACTACGAGCAGTACTTC | CASSPRTSGSDYEQYF | TRBV7-2 | - | TRBD2 | TRBJ2-7
TGTGCCAGCGGCCCTGGACAGGGAAGCTATGGCTACACCTTC | CASGPGQGSYGYTF | TRBV6-6 | once | TRBD1 | TRBJ1-2
TGTGCCAGCGGACACGCTGGGGAGCCGAGCTCCTACGAGCAGTACTTC | CASGHAGEPSSYEQYF | TRBV7-2 | - | - | TRBJ2-7
TGTGCCAGCAGCTTAGTAGTGGGACAGTACAATGAGCAGTTCTTC | CASSLVVGQYNEQFF | TRBV7-8 | - | TRBD1 | TRBJ2-1
TGTGCCAGCAGCTTGAGGGGGTACACAGATACGCAGTACTTC | CASSLRGYTDTQYF | TRBV7-2 | - | - | TRBJ2-5
TGTGCCAGCAGTTCCCGGGCGGGGGAGGACACCGGGGAGCTGTTTTTT | CASSSRAGEDTGELFF | TRBV12-3/TRBV12-4 | few | TRBD2 | TRBJ2-2
TGTGCCAGCAGCCAGTATAGCACAGATACGCAGTATTTT | CASSQYSTDTQYF | TRBV14 | - | - | TRBJ2-3
TGTGCCAGCAGCTCCCCGGGAGCCAAATCACCCCCCCACTTT | CASSSPGAKSPPHF | TRBV7-9 | - | - | TRBJ1-6
TGTGCCAGCAGCTGGTCCAGGTCGCCAACAGATACGCAGTATTTT | CASSWSRSPTDTQYF | TRBV12-3/TRBV12-4 | - | - | TRBJ2-3
TGCGCCAGCAGCCAAGAATCCAGGGTGCCCTACGAGCAGTACTTC | CASSQESRVPYEQYF | TRBV4-1 | - | - | TRBJ2-7
TGTGCCAGCAGCGGCCCGGGACAGGGAGCCGGGGAGACCCAGTACTTC | CASSGPGQGAGETQYF | TRBV5-4 | few | TRBD1 | TRBJ2-5
TGTGCCAGCAGCTCGCACTGGACAGGGGAGACCCAGTACTTC | CASSSHWTGETQYF | TRBV7-9 | - | TRBD1 | TRBJ2-5
TGTGCCAGCAGCGTAGGGGCTGTTTCCTACGAGCAGTACTTC | CASSVGAVSYEQYF | TRBV9 | many | - | TRBJ2-7
TGTGCCAGCAATGTAGGGGAGAGGGCTTTCTTT | CASNVGERAFF | TRBV12-3/TRBV12-4 | - | - | TRBJ1-1
TGTGCCAGCAGTTTATCGTCCCTAGCGGCCTACGAGCAGTACTTC | CASSLSSLAAYEQYF | TRBV27 | many | TRBD2 | TRBJ2-7
TGCAGCTTTCAACAGGGGGCAGATGGCTACACCTTC | CSFQQGADGYTF | TRBV29-1 | - | TRBD1 | TRBJ1-2
TGTGCCAGCAGTTCTCAACAGGGGGCGATTGGCTACACCTTC | CASSSQQGAIGYTF | TRBV27 | - | TRBD1 | TRBJ1-2
TGTGCTAGCGGGCCGGGACAGGGATACAATCAGCCCCAGCATTTT | CASGPGQGYNQPQHF | TRBV7-8 | - | TRBD1 | TRBJ1-5
TGTGCCAGCAGCCGGATAGAGAGCGGGACTATGTCCTCCTACGAGCAGTACTTC | CASSRIESGTMSSYEQYF | TRBV7-6 | - | TRBD2 | TRBJ2-7
TGTGCCAGCAGCTTTAGCGTACAAGAGACCCAGTACTTC | CASSFSVQETQYF | TRBV7-3 | many | - | TRBJ2-5
TGTGCCAGCAGTGAACTCAGGAGCGACAATTCACCCCTCCACTTT | CASSELRSDNSPLHF | TRBV2 | few | - | TRBJ1-6
TGTGCCAGCAGCCGGAAACGGACAGGGGGCCACGAGCAGTACTTC | CASSRKRTGGHEQYF | TRBV12-3/TRBV12-4 | many | TRBD1 | TRBJ2-7
TGTGCCAGCAGCTTATTGCAGGGAGGATATACCGGGGAGCTGTTTTTT | CASSLLQGGYTGELFF | TRBV7-6 | - | - | TRBJ2-2
TGTGCCAGTAGTGTGACAGGGGGGGCCTACGAGCAGTACTTC | CASSVTGGAYEQYF | TRBV19 | once | TRBD1 | TRBJ2-7
TGTGCCACCAGCAGGGACAGGCGTTTGTGCTCTGGGGCCAACGTCCTGACTTTC | CATSRDRRLCSGANVLTF | TRBV15 | - | TRBD1 | TRBJ2-6
TGTGCCAGCAGTAATCTCGGACGAAACCCTGAAGCTTTCTTT | CASSNLGRNPEAFF | TRBV13 | many | - | TRBJ1-1
TGTGCCAGCAGCCAAGATGTCGGTGAAGCTTTCTTT | CASSQDVGEAFF | TRBV3-1 | few | - | TRBJ1-1
- | CSASLGGGEQFFGPGGYEQYF | TRBV20-1 | - | - | TRBJ2-7
TGTGCCAGCAGCTTAATTGGTCGACAGGGGATGACCTACGAGCAGTACTTC | CASSLIGRQGMTYEQYF | TRBV7-9 | many | TRBD1 | TRBJ2-7
TGTGCCACCACTAGCGGGGGCACAGATACGCAGTATTTT | CATTSGGTDTQYF | TRBV19 | - | TRBD2 | TRBJ2-3
TGTGCCAGCATCTTAGGGTCCGGGGCCAACGTCCTGACTTTC | CASILGSGANVLTF | TRBV7-8 | - | - | TRBJ2-6
TGTGCCAGCAGTGAATCTAGCGGGAGTAGCAATGAGCAGTTCTTC | CASSESSGSSNEQFF | TRBV2 | few | TRBD2 | TRBJ2-1
TGCGCCATCAGCCTACCCGCGAACACCGGGGAGCTGTTTTTT | CAISLPANTGELFF | TRBV5-1 | - | - | TRBJ2-2
TGTGCCAGCAGCCCACTAGCGGGAGAGGACGAGCAGTACTTC | CASSPLAGEDEQYF | TRBV11-1 | many | TRBD2 | TRBJ2-7
TGTGCCAGCAGGATGAGGACAGACAATCAGCCCCAGCATTTT | CASRMRTDNQPQHF | TRBV2 | - | - | TRBJ1-5
TGTGCCAGCAGCTCAGGACAGTCGGGACTAGCGGGAGTATCCTACAATGAGCAGTTCTTC | CASSSGQSGLAGVSYNEQFF | TRBV11-3 | - | TRBD2 | TRBJ2-1
TGTGCCACCAGTGATTCAGGGACCAAAAACATTCAGTACTTC | CATSDSGTKNIQYF | TRBV24-1 | - | - | TRBJ2-4
TGCAGTGCAGCCGGGACAGGGGGGCAAGAGACCCAGTACTTC | CSAAGTGGQETQYF | TRBV20-1 | - | TRBD1 | TRBJ2-5
TGTGCCAGCAGACTTAGCGGGAGCCGGACCTACGAGCAGTACTTC | CASRLSGSRTYEQYF | TRBV7-2 | many | TRBD2 | TRBJ2-7
TGCAGCGTGAGGCAGCGGGGCTATGGCTACACCTTC | CSVRQRGYGYTF | TRBV29-1 | many | - | TRBJ1-2
TGTGCCAGCAGTTATGGGACAGGGACCTACGAGCAGTACTTC | CASSYGTGTYEQYF | TRBV6-5 | many | TRBD1 | TRBJ2-7
TGTGCCAGGAGCAGGGACAGTAGCAATCAGCCCCAGCATTTT | CARSRDSSNQPQHF | TRBV2 | - | TRBD1 | TRBJ1-5
TGCGCCACCAGCGAACCCCAGGGGGCCATGGATGAGCAGTTCTTC | CATSEPQGAMDEQFF | TRBV10-1 | once | TRBD1 | TRBJ2-1
TGTGTCAGCTCACCACCGAGCCGGGGGCATGGCTACACCTTC | CVSSPPSRGHGYTF | TRBV18 | - | - | TRBJ1-2
TGTGCCAGCAGCACGCAAGCGGGAGGGCAAACCGGGGAGCTGTTTTTT | CASSTQAGGQTGELFF | TRBV7-9 | - | TRBD2 | TRBJ2-2
TGTGCCAGCAGTGGACACCCTACGGGAGAGACCCAGTACTTC | CASSGHPTGETQYF | TRBV6-1 | once | - | TRBJ2-5